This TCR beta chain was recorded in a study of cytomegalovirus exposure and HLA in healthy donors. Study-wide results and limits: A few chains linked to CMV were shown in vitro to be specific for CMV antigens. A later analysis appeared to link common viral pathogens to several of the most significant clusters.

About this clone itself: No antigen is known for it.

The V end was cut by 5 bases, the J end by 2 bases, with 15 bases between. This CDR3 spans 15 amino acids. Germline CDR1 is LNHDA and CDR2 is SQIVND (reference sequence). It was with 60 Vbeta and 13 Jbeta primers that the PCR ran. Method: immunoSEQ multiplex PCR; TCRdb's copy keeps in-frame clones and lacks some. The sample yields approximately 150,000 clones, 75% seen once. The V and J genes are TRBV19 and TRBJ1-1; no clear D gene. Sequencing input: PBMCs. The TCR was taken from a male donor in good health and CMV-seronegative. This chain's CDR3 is CASSPTSGLNTEAFF. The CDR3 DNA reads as TGTGCCAGTAGTCCTACCAGTGGGCTTAACACTGAAGCTTTCTTT.